What follows is one TCR beta chain and its context. Between the trimmed V and J ends, which lost 6 bases and 5 bases, there was a span of 16 bases. The CDR3 covers 14 residues. The V gene's germline CDR1 is MDHEN and CDR2 SYDVKM. This record comes from a study of CD8 T cells in Susac syndrome. Random hexamers primed reverse transcription of 0.5 to 1 ug RNA. MiXCR, run by TCRdb on the immunoSEQ multiplex PCR reads, gives a single entry per CDR3 protein. Of under 150,000 distinct CDR3 sequences listed, 85% to 95% are singletons. The sample taken for sequencing was CD8+ T cells from PBMCs. The chain carries TRBV28 and TRBJ2-5; D is possibly TRBD2 (5 bases). The TCR comes from a human donor in good health. The CDR3 nucleotides are TGTGCCAGCAGCCTACCTTACCGCGGGGAGACCCAGTACTTC. Translating gives CASSLPYRGETQYF.